Presented here are 28 T cell receptor beta chains from one specimen sequenced in a study of radiation and T cells in renal cell carcinoma. Time point defined: baseline pretreatment blood. Treatment meaning: 15 Gy SBRT to primary tumor, nephrectomy 4 weeks later. Repertoires were generated with immunoSEQ multiplex PCR, while TCRdb's copy carries only in-frame clones and drops some. Altogether about 150,000 clones are present, approximately 90% being singletons, with the ten largest covering roughly 4.1%. Specimen: blood, collected from a patient whose treatment included radiotherapy and nephrectomy. Every receptor here comes from a woman between 65 and 79 years old with renal cell carcinoma.

The V and J genes are TRBV7-9 and TRBJ2-7; possibly TRBD2 for D (7 bases). The CDR3 sequence is 13 residues long. Germline values: CDR1 SEHNR, CDR2 FQNEAQ (reference sequence). The V end lost 6 bases, the J end lost 6 bases, and 15 bases lay between the germline ends. Here the CDR3 DNA reads TGTGCCAGCAGTTGGGGCGGGGGCCGCGAGCAGTACTTC. This encodes CASSWGGGREQYF.

V is TRBV5-1 and J is TRBJ1-6; maybe TRBD1 (5 bases). This CDR3 has 13 residues. V was shortened by 2 bases and J by 11 bases, with 11 bases between the two germline ends. Germline-derived CDR1 and CDR2 are SGHRS and YFSETQ. CDR3 sequence: CASSLEGTPPLHF. In nucleotides, the CDR3 is TGCGCCAGCAGCTTAGAGGGGACCCCACCCCTCCACTTT.

The chain employs TRBV29-1 and TRBJ1-4, with no clear D. V lost 5 bases and J 5 bases, leaving 12 bases between the germline ends. Germline assignment: CDR1 SQVTM and CDR2 ANQGSEA. This CDR3 has 13 residues. Written as DNA, the CDR3 is TGCAGCGTTCTCGGGGATGTGAATGAAAAACTGTTTTTT. This sequence encodes CSVLGDVNEKLFF.

V and J are TRBV5-1 and TRBJ2-7; tentatively, D is TRBD1 (5 bases). V lost 4 bases to trimming and J lost 2 bases, with 13 bases between them. The CDR3 totals 14 residues. CDR1 SGHRS and CDR2 YFSETQ come from the germline V gene. CDR3 in DNA: TGCGCCAGCAGCAGCAGGCAGGGAACCTACGAGCAGTACTTC. This sequence encodes CASSSRQGTYEQYF. The entire variable domain, with the rest obtained from reference TRBV5-1 and TRBJ2-7, is as follows: KAGVTQTPRYLIKTRGQQVTLSCSPISGHRSVSWYQQTPGQGLQFLFEYFSETQRNKGNFPGRFSGRQFSNSRSEMNVSTLELGDSALYLCASSSRQGTYEQYFGPGTRLTVT.

DNA of the CDR3: TGTGCCAGCAGCTTAGTCCCAGGGCCCGGTCAGCCCCAGCATTTT. It specifies CASSLVPGPGQPQHF. V usage is TRBV7-2 and J usage is TRBJ1-5, with TRBD1 as a possible D gene (5 bases). V lost 1 base and J lost 6, with 13 bases in between. Looked up from germline, CDR1 is SGHTA and CDR2 is FQGNSA. The CDR3 spans 15 residues. The whole variable domain, remainder taken from reference TRBV7-2 and TRBJ1-5, is GAGVSQSPSNKVTEKGKDVELRCDPISGHTALYWYRQSLGQGLEFLIYFQGNSAPDKSGLPSDRFSAERTGGSVSTLTIQRTQQEDSAVYLCASSLVPGPGQPQHFGDGTRLSIL.

As DNA, the CDR3 is TGTGCCACCAGCAGAAGAGACAGGTTTGAAGCTTTCTTT. Protein product: CATSRRDRFEAFF. The genes are TRBV15 and TRBJ1-1; D is possibly TRBD1 (6 bases). Germline V gives CDR1 LNHNV, CDR2 YYDKDF (reference sequence). This CDR3 has 13 amino acids. Trimming pared 2 bases from V and 7 bases from J, leaving 11 bases between.

This rearrangement joins TRBV6-1 to TRBJ2-3, with D hard to call. This CDR3 is 16 amino acids long. Trimming pared 0 bases from V and 0 bases from J, leaving 10 bases between. CDR1 is MNHNS, CDR2 SASEGT, per germline. CDR3 nucleotides: TGTGCCAGCAGTGAAGCCGGGTCTCTAAGCACAGATACGCAGTATTTT. It encodes CASSEAGSLSTDTQYF.

This sequence joins TRBV11-2 and TRBJ2-7, with a tentative D call TRBD1 (5 bases). Germline V gene sequence: CDR1 SGHAT, CDR2 FQNNGV. The CDR3 is 15 amino acids. Trimming left V 2 bases short and J 6 bases short, with 17 bases between. The CDR3 spells CASSLMTARAGEQYF. The CDR3 nucleotides are TGTGCCAGCAGCTTAATGACAGCAAGGGCAGGCGAGCAGTACTTC.

The V gene is TRBV10-3, the J gene TRBJ2-1; either TRBD1 or TRBD2 may fit D (5 bases each). Germline CDR1 reads ENHRY; CDR2 reads SYGVKD. This CDR3 contains 11 residues. Trimming removed 2 bases at V and 12 bases at J, with 8 bases between. The CDR3 is CAISEGGGQFF. CDR3 in DNA: TGTGCCATCAGTGAGGGGGGTGGGCAGTTCTTC.

This clone was picked up one time. This chain joins TRBV29-1 and TRBJ2-7, with D possibly matching TRBD2 (5 bases). The CDR3 sequence is 12 residues long. V lost 6 bases and J 2 bases, leaving 11 bases between the germline ends. CDR1 SQVTM and CDR2 ANQGSEA come from the germline V gene. CDR3 protein: CSVSLGTYEQYF. The CDR3 DNA reads TGCAGCGTCTCACTAGGGACCTACGAGCAGTACTTC.

The chain is built from TRBV11-1 and TRBJ2-3; either TRBD1 or TRBD2 may fit D (5 bases each). The CDR3 runs to 12 residues. Trimming took 9 bases from V and 2 from J, leaving 9 bases between them. CDR1 and CDR2 from the germline V gene are SGHAT and FQDESV (reference sequence). This chain's CDR3 is CASLGVTDTQYF. The CDR3 coding sequence is TGTGCCAGTTTGGGGGTCACAGATACGCAGTATTTT.

The gene calls are TRBV19 and TRBJ2-2, with 7 bases identical to TRBD1. Germline values: CDR1 LNHDA, CDR2 SQIVND (reference sequence). The CDR3 totals 14 residues. J was trimmed by 4 bases and V by 11 bases; bases with no gene match: 10. The CDR3 is CASSGGPPTGELFF. In DNA, the CDR3 is TGTGCCTCTTCAGGGGGACCCCCCACCGGGGAGCTGTTTTTT.

The rearrangement links TRBV6-5 to TRBJ1-4, with D uncertain. CDR3 size: 16 residues. V lost 0 bases to trimming and J lost 0 bases, with 8 bases between them. CDR1 and CDR2 (germline): MNHEY, SVGAGI. The CDR3 sequence is CASSYSWAATNEKLFF. CDR3 DNA: TGTGCCAGCAGTTACTCCTGGGCAGCAACTAATGAAAAACTGTTTTTT.

The chain employs TRBV18 and TRBJ2-7, with D perhaps TRBD1 (6 bases). CDR3 length: 12 amino acids. The germline V and J ends were trimmed by 3 bases and 6 bases, with 9 bases remaining between them. The germline gives CDR1 KGHSH, CDR2 LQKENI. Here the CDR3 reads CASSPTGTEQYF. CDR3 sequence (DNA): TGTGCCAGCTCACCTACAGGGACCGAGCAGTACTTC.

V usage is TRBV28 and J usage is TRBJ1-5; D ambiguous. Trimming removed 5 bases from V and 6 bases from J, with 17 bases in between. The CDR3 has 15 amino acids. Looked up from germline, CDR1 is MDHEN and CDR2 is SYDVKM. CDR3 nucleotides: TGTGCCAGCAGTCTCTTTGGACTAGAGTCTCAGCCCCAGCATTTT. It codes for CASSLFGLESQPQHF.

This clone was counted between two and nine times. The chain combines TRBV2 with TRBJ2-7, with D uncertain. V shed 4 bases and J shed 0 bases, with 10 bases lying between them. This CDR3 is 14 amino acids long. The germline CDR1 and CDR2 sequences are SNHLY and FYNNEI. CDR3 coding DNA: TGTGCCAGCAGTGGGACGGTAAGCTCCTACGAGCAGTACTTC. Translation: CASSGTVSSYEQYF.

This chain joins TRBV5-6 and TRBJ2-7; perhaps TRBD2 as D (6 bases). Germline V gene lookup returns CDR1 SGHDT and CDR2 YYEEEE. The length of the CDR3 is 14 residues. Trimming removed 0 bases from V and 2 bases from J, with 9 bases in between. The CDR3 here is CASSLGSGTYEQYF. CDR3 in DNA: TGTGCCAGCAGCTTGGGTAGCGGAACCTACGAGCAGTACTTC.

V usage is TRBV6-5 and J usage is TRBJ1-5; 7 bases map to TRBD1. CDR3 length: 15 residues. Trimming took 0 bases from V and 5 from J; bases not matched to a gene: 4. Germline V gene lookup returns CDR1 MNHEY and CDR2 SVGAGI. CDR3 bases: TGTGCCAGCAGTTACTCGACAGGGCCCCATCAGCCCCAGCATTTT. It yields the protein CASSYSTGPHQPQHF.

The chain combines TRBV6-6 with TRBJ2-7; 8 bases match TRBD2. From germline, CDR1 is MNHNY and CDR2 SVGAGI (reference sequence). CDR3 length: 13 amino acids. J lost 6 bases, V lost 5 bases, and 6 bases had no gene match. CDR3 bases: TGTGCCAGCAGTCGCCCCGGACTAGCCGAGCAGTACTTC. Protein: CASSRPGLAEQYF.

This clone was counted between two and nine times. The CDR3 here is CASSPPGQIQNQPQHF. The CDR3 nucleotides read TGTGCCAGCTCACCACCGGGACAGATTCAAAATCAGCCCCAGCATTTT. V is TRBV18 and J is TRBJ1-5; TRBD1 aligns across 7 bases. The CDR3 totals 16 residues. Trimming cost V 0 bases and J 4 bases; bases outside gene matches: 6. Germline assignment: CDR1 KGHSH and CDR2 LQKENI.

This clone occurred a few times. The rearrangement uses TRBV7-9 and TRBJ2-3, with D uncertain. CDR3 length: 14 residues. Germline V lookup: CDR1 SEHNR, CDR2 FQNEAQ (reference sequence). Trimming removed 0 bases from V and 0 bases from J, with 4 bases in between. The CDR3 reads CASSLAGSTDTQYF. CDR3 coding DNA: TGTGCCAGCAGCTTAGCGGGGAGCACAGATACGCAGTATTTT.

This clone was seen a few times. The rearrangement joins TRBV21-1 to TRBJ1-5. TRBV21-1 is a pseudogene. The CDR3 is 16 amino acids. The CDR3 reads CASPYEPPYSNQPQHF. In DNA, the CDR3 is TGTGCCAGCCCCTACGAGCCACCATATAGCAATCAGCCCCAGCATTTT.

V usage is TRBV30 and J usage is TRBJ2-7, with a possible D match to TRBD2 (6 bases). CDR3 size: 14 residues. V shed 0 bases and J shed 3 bases, with 12 bases lying between them. Looked up from germline, CDR1 is GTSNPN and CDR2 is SVGIG (reference sequence). In DNA, the CDR3 is TGTGCCTGGAGTGTTCCTTCGGGGGTCTACGAGCAGTACTTC. Translated, it gives CAWSVPSGVYEQYF.

The rearrangement uses TRBV11-3 and TRBJ2-1, with D possibly TRBD2 on 6 matching bases. This CDR3 comprises 17 residues. Deletions cut 1 base from V and 2 bases from J, with 15 bases between. Germline V gene data show CDR1 as SGHNT and CDR2 as YENEEA. CDR3 in amino acids: CASSLVGSGRTYNEQFF. The CDR3 nucleotides are TGTGCCAGCAGCTTAGTGGGTAGCGGCCGGACCTACAATGAGCAGTTCTTC. Drawing the rest from reference TRBV11-3 and TRBJ2-1, the complete variable domain is EAGVVQSPRYKIIEKKQPVAFWCNPISGHNTLYWYLQNLGQGPELLIRYENEEAVDDSQLPKDRFSAERLKGVDSTLKIQPAELGDSAVYLCASSLVGSGRTYNEQFFGPGTRLTVL.

The chain links TRBV19 to TRBJ2-7; D is perhaps TRBD1 or TRBD2 (7 bases each). Germline-derived CDR1 and CDR2 are LNHDA and SQIVND (reference sequence). V lost 3 bases and J 7 bases, leaving 13 bases between the germline ends. The CDR3 contains 13 residues. The CDR3 loop reads CASSIQGGNEQYF. CDR3 nucleotides: TGTGCCAGTAGTATTCAGGGGGGGAATGAGCAGTACTTC.

V is TRBV2 and J is TRBJ2-5, with TRBD2 matching 9 bases. There are 15 residues in the CDR3. Germline V gene sequence: CDR1 SNHLY, CDR2 FYNNEI. The trim removed 6 bases at V and 0 bases at J, leaving 5 bases unmatched. The CDR3 loop is CASRLAGMYQETQYF. CDR3 nucleotides: TGTGCCAGCAGGCTAGCGGGGATGTACCAAGAGACCCAGTACTTC.

V usage is TRBV5-1 and J usage is TRBJ1-2, with a weak D call TRBD1 (5 bases). The germline V and J ends were trimmed by 0 bases and 1 base, with 10 bases remaining between them. Germline V CDR1 and CDR2: SGHRS, YFSETQ. There are 15 residues in the CDR3. CDR3 sequence reads: CASSLGQRVNYGYTF. CDR3 nucleotides: TGCGCCAGCAGCTTGGGACAGCGAGTTAACTATGGCTACACCTTC.

The chain links TRBV10-3 to TRBJ1-1; TRBD1 agrees at 8 bases. Losses at the gene ends were 2 bases for V and 4 bases for J; bases not matched to a gene: 3. CDR1 and CDR2 (germline): ENHRY, SYGVKD. The CDR3 is 14 amino acids. CDR3 residues: CAISELRGLTEAFF. Here the CDR3 DNA reads TGTGCCATCAGTGAGCTCAGGGGGCTCACTGAAGCTTTCTTT.